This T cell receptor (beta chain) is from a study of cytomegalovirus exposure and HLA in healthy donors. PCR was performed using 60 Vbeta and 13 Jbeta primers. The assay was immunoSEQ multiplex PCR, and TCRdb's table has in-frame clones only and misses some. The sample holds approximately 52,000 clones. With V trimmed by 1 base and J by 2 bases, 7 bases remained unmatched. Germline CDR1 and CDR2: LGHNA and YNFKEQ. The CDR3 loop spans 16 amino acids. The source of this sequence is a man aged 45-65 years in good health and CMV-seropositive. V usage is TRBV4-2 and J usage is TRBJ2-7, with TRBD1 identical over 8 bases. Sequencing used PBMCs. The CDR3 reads CASSQAHRGSTYEQYF. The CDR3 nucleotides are TGTGCCAGCAGCCAAGCCCACAGGGGGTCCACCTACGAGCAGTACTTC.